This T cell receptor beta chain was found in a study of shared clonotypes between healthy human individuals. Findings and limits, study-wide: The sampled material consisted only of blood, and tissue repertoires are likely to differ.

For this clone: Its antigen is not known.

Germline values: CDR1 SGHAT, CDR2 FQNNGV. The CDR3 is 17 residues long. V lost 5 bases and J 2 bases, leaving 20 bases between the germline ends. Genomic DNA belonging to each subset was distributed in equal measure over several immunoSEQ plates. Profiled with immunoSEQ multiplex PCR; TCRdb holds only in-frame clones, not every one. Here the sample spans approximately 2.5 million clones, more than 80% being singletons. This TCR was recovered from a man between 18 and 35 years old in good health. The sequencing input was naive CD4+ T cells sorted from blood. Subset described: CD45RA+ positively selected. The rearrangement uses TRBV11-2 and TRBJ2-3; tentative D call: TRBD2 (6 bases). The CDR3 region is CASSKTFHRDFTDTQYF. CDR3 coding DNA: TGTGCCAGCAGCAAAACATTTCATCGGGACTTCACAGATACGCAGTATTTT.